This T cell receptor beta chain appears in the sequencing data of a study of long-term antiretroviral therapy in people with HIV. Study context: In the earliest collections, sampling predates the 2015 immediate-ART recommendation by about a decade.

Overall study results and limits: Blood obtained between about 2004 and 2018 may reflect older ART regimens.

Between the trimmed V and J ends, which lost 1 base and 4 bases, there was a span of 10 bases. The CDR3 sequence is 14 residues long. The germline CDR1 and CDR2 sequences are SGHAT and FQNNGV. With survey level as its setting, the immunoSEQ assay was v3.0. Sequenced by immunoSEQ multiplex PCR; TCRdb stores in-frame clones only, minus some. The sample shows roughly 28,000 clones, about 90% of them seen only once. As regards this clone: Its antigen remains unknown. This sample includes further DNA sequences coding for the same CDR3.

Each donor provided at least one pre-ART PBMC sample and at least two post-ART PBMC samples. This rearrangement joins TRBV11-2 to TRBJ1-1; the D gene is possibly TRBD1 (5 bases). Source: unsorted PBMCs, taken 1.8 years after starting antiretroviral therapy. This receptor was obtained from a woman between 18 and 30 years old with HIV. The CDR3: CASSLGGPGTEAFF. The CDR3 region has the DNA TGTGCCAGCAGCTTAGGGGGACCGGGCACTGAAGCTTTCTTT.